A single sample gave rise to the 19 T cell receptor beta chains below, sequenced in a study of T cell responses to AZD1222 COVID-19 vaccine. Profiled with immunoSEQ multiplex PCR; TCRdb holds only in-frame clones, not every one. The sample lists tens of thousands of clones, around 90% seen once, with approximately 1.2% in the top ten. Material: peripheral blood, obtained 28 days after the second AZD1222 dose. All receptors come from an adult who received the AZD1222 COVID-19 vaccine.

The rearrangement links TRBV19 to TRBJ2-1, with a weak D call TRBD1 (5 bases). There are 16 residues in the CDR3. Germline V gives CDR1 LNHDA, CDR2 SQIVND (reference sequence). Trimming removed 7 bases from V and 5 bases from J, with 21 bases in between. The CDR3 spells CASTSNPTVPNNEQFF. In DNA, the CDR3 is TGTGCCAGTACCTCAAACCCGACAGTCCCCAACAATGAGCAGTTCTTC.

This clone was detected only once. V gene TRBV18 combines with J gene TRBJ1-1; 8 nucleotides align to TRBD1. The germline V gene encodes CDR1 KGHSH and CDR2 LQKENI. CDR3 size: 16 residues. J gave up 0 bases and V 6 bases, and 9 bases lay outside the gene matches. The DNA of the CDR3 is TGTGCCAGCTCCCCCGGGACAGGCCATATGAACACTGAAGCTTTCTTT. Protein product: CASSPGTGHMNTEAFF.

The chain recombines TRBV27 with TRBJ2-7, with D possibly matching TRBD1 (6 bases). Germline assignment: CDR1 MNHEY and CDR2 SMNVEV (reference sequence). The CDR3 runs to 14 residues. Trimming shortened V by 7 bases and J by 8 bases, and 21 bases separated the two germline ends. The CDR3 region is CASNNGLGAQKQYF. In nucleotides, the CDR3 is TGTGCCAGCAACAACGGTCTGGGGGCGCAAAAGCAGTACTTC.

This chain links TRBV19 with TRBJ2-3; D is possibly TRBD1 or TRBD2 (5 bases each). The V end lost 5 bases, the J end lost 0 bases, and 12 bases lay between the germline ends. Germline V gene data show CDR1 as LNHDA and CDR2 as SQIVND (reference sequence). There are 15 residues in the CDR3. The CDR3 region has the DNA TGTGCCAGTAGTGGGGACCGGTTTAGCACAGATACGCAGTATTTT. Translated, it gives CASSGDRFSTDTQYF.

The rearrangement links TRBV7-2 to TRBJ2-7, with 10 bases matching TRBD2. Germline V CDR1 and CDR2: SGHTA, FQGNSA. Trimming removed 3 bases from V and 4 bases from J; junction bases left unmatched: 9. The CDR3 loop spans 16 amino acids. CDR3 in amino acids: CASSLADSSGSYEQYF. The CDR3 DNA follows: TGTGCCAGCAGCTTGGCTGATTCTAGCGGGAGTTACGAGCAGTACTTC.

This chain uses TRBV19 with TRBJ1-5; D not certain. V dropped 1 base and J dropped 0 bases, with 10 bases sitting between them. The CDR3 has 16 residues. Germline V CDR1 and CDR2: LNHDA, SQIVND (reference sequence). This CDR3 is CASSIGPRDSNQPQHF. DNA of the CDR3: TGTGCCAGTAGTATAGGGCCCCGGGATAGCAATCAGCCCCAGCATTTT.

The chain couples TRBV6-5 to TRBJ1-1; D gene unclear. V lost 3 bases and J 7 bases, leaving 15 bases between the germline ends. The CDR3 covers 14 residues. Germline loops: CDR1 MNHEY, CDR2 SVGAGI. The CDR3 sequence is CASSYNGYKFEAFF. CDR3 DNA: TGTGCCAGCAGTTATAACGGATACAAATTTGAAGCTTTCTTT.

The rearrangement links TRBV27 to TRBJ1-2; no firm D call. The CDR3 has 13 residues. With 6 bases removed from V and 0 bases from J, the gap between germline ends came to 8 bases. The germline gives CDR1 MNHEY, CDR2 SMNVEV (reference sequence). This CDR3 is CASRSTANYGYTF. The CDR3 nucleotides read TGTGCCAGCAGATCAACAGCTAACTATGGCTACACCTTC.

V gene TRBV9 combines with J gene TRBJ2-6; perhaps TRBD1 as D (6 bases). The CDR3 loop spans 16 amino acids. In germline, CDR1 is SGDLS, CDR2 YYNGEE. V was clipped by 3 bases and J by 3 bases, with 13 bases between them. The CDR3 sequence: CASSGTDNGGANVLTF. For the CDR3, the DNA is TGTGCCAGCAGCGGGACAGATAACGGTGGGGCCAACGTCCTGACTTTC.

The chain employs TRBV9 and TRBJ2-1, with TRBD2 matching 7 bases. The V segment lost 4 bases and the J segment 10 bases; nucleotides outside the gene matches: 20. CDR1 and CDR2 from the germline V gene are SGDLS and YYNGEE. There are 17 residues in the CDR3. The CDR3 region is CASSQIWGRGVYTEQFF. The CDR3 bases are TGTGCCAGCAGCCAAATCTGGGGACGGGGGGTATATACGGAGCAGTTCTTC.

The chain carries TRBV18 and TRBJ1-5; D may be TRBD1 (5 bases). The CDR3 runs to 15 residues. Germline V gene lookup returns CDR1 KGHSH and CDR2 LQKENI. Trimming stripped 6 bases from V and 3 bases from J, with 15 bases between. The CDR3 DNA sequence: TGTGCCAGCTCCGAGCTCCAGGGACCCAATCAGCCCCAGCATTTT. Translating it yields CASSELQGPNQPQHF.

V usage is TRBV12-2 and J usage is TRBJ2-3; the DNA was not compared with TRBD2, the D call given in the table. TRBV12-2 is a documented pseudogene. The CDR3 consists of 15 residues. CDR3 amino acids: CASRLVLAGADTQYF. DNA of the CDR3: TGTGCAAGTCGCTTAGTGCTAGCGGGAGCAGATACGCAGTATTTT.

CDR3 in amino acids: CACSGRQETQYF. DNA for the CDR3: TGTGCCTGCTCGGGACGGCAAGAGACCCAGTACTTC. V and J are TRBV19 and TRBJ2-5; the D call may be TRBD1 or TRBD2 (5 bases each). The CDR3 runs to 12 residues. Germline V gene lookup returns CDR1 LNHDA and CDR2 SQIVND (reference sequence). The germline V and J ends were trimmed by 11 bases and 2 bases, with 12 bases remaining between them.

This chain joins TRBV20-1 and TRBJ1-1; D gene unclear. This CDR3 is built from 11 residues. Trimming took off 6 bases at V and 7 bases at J, with 12 bases between the two ends. The germline CDR1 and CDR2 sequences are DFQATT and SNEGSKA (reference sequence). In DNA form, the CDR3 reads TGCAGTGCCCGGAATACAGATGAAGCTTTCTTT. Its protein is CSARNTDEAFF.

This clone is a singleton in its sample. The gene calls are TRBV18 and TRBJ2-7; 9 nucleotides line up with TRBD2. The V gene end was trimmed by 5 bases and the J gene end by 5 bases; junction bases not matched to a gene: 7. In germline, CDR1 is KGHSH, CDR2 LQKENI. The CDR3 length is 14 residues. The chain's CDR3 is CASSDSGSNNEQYF. The CDR3, as DNA: TGTGCCAGCTCAGATAGCGGGAGCAACAACGAGCAGTACTTC.

V and J are TRBV15 and TRBJ2-1; 9 nucleotides align to TRBD1. The CDR3 runs to 13 residues. The J segment lost 8 bases and the V segment lost 4 bases, leaving 3 bases of the junction unmatched. The V gene's germline CDR1 is LNHNV and CDR2 YYDKDF (reference sequence). CDR3 region: CATSTGQGYEQFF. The DNA of the CDR3 is TGTGCCACCAGCACGGGACAGGGCTATGAGCAGTTCTTC.

The CDR3 nucleotides read TGTGCCAGTAGTACCTCGGACAGCACTTATGGCTACACCTTC. Its translation is CASSTSDSTYGYTF. The J gene is TRBJ1-2, the V gene TRBV19, with D tentatively TRBD1 (6 bases). The germline V and J ends were trimmed by 4 bases and 5 bases, with 14 bases remaining between them. Germline CDR1 and CDR2: LNHDA and SQIVND (reference sequence). The CDR3 extends over 14 amino acids.

This chain uses TRBV6-5 with TRBJ2-5, with 8 bases lining up with TRBD2. J lost 3 bases, V lost 7 bases, and 10 bases had no gene match. This CDR3 has 15 residues. Germline V lookup: CDR1 MNHEY, CDR2 SVGAGI. The CDR3: CASKSGGAGEETQYF. The CDR3 DNA reads as TGTGCCAGCAAAAGCGGGGGAGCGGGGGAAGAGACCCAGTACTTC.

The V and J genes are TRBV11-2 and TRBJ2-3; D is ambiguous. Trimming removed 5 bases at V and 3 bases at J, with 9 bases between. The germline CDR1 and CDR2 sequences are SGHAT and FQNNGV. The CDR3 spans 13 residues. The CDR3 reads CASSPTLTDTQYF. For the CDR3, the DNA is TGTGCCAGCAGCCCCACCTTAACAGATACGCAGTATTTT.